These 3 T cell receptor beta chains were all obtained from the same sample, sequenced in a study of Ad26.COV2.S vaccination and SARS-CoV-2 variants. The method was immunoSEQ multiplex PCR; TCRdb's version includes in-frame clones alone and lacks a portion of them. Of some 480,000 clones listed, roughly 85% are singletons. The treatment denotes: about 20 received Ad26.COV2.S at low or high dose, single or two shots; several received placebo; per-sample allocation not given. Day 63 after the first injection of vaccine or placebo was the sampling time. The input for sequencing was peripheral blood, taken in a trial of Ad26.COV2.S vaccine versus placebo. Source of these receptors: a person between 18 and 65 years old who received the Ad26.COV2.S COVID-19 vaccine or a placebo.

This clone has a handful of counts. The genes are TRBV5-4 and TRBJ2-1; a possible D gene is TRBD2 (5 bases). Per germline, CDR1 SGHNT and CDR2 YYREEE (reference sequence). Trimming removed 6 bases from V and 7 bases from J, with 14 bases in between. This CDR3 is built from 13 residues. The CDR3 here is CASIPPPGNEQFF. The CDR3 bases are TGTGCCAGCATCCCACCTCCGGGGAATGAGCAGTTCTTC.

This clone appeared once. The chain employs TRBV2 and TRBJ2-2, with 9 nucleotides matching TRBD2. The J segment lost 3 bases and the V segment lost 6 bases, leaving 14 bases of the junction unmatched. The CDR3 has 18 residues. CDR1 and CDR2 from the germline V gene are SNHLY and FYNNEI. CDR3 protein: CASSVVGSGSEDTGELFF. CDR3 nucleotide sequence: TGTGCCAGCAGCGTCGTGGGTAGCGGGAGCGAGGACACCGGGGAGCTGTTTTTT.

The CDR3 loop is CSVAGTASYEQYF. The CDR3 nucleotides are TGCAGCGTTGCCGGGACCGCATCCTACGAGCAGTACTTC. The rearrangement uses TRBV29-1 and TRBJ2-7, with D possibly called TRBD1 or TRBD2 (5 bases each). Germline loops: CDR1 SQVTM, CDR2 ANQGSEA. V lost 4 bases to trimming and J lost 1 base, with 11 bases between them. The CDR3 covers 13 residues.